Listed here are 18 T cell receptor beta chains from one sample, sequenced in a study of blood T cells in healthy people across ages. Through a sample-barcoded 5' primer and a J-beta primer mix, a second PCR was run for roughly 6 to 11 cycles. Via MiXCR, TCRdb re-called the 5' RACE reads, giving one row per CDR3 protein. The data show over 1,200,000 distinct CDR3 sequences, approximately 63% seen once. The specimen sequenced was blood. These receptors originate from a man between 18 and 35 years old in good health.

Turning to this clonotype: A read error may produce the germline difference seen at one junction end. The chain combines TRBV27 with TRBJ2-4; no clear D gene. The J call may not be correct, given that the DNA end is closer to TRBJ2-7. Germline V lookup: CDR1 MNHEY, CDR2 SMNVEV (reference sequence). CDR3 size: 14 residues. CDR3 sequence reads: CASSYTYGSDEQYF. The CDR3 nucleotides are TGTGCCAGCAGTTATACCTATGGCTCCGACGAGCAGTACTTC.

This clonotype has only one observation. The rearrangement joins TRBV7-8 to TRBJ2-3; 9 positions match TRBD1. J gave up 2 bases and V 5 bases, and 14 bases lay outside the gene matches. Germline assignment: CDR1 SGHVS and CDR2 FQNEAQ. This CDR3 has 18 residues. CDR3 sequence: CASSPITRTGADTDTQYF. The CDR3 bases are TGTGCCAGCAGCCCTATAACGAGGACAGGGGCCGACACAGATACGCAGTATTTT. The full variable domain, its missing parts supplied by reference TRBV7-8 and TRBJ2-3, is GAGVSQSPRYKVAKRGQDVALRCDPISGHVSLFWYQQALGQGPEFLTYFQNEAQLDKSGLPSDRFFAERPEGSVSTLKIQRTQQEDSAVYLCASSPITRTGADTDTQYFGPGTRLTVL.

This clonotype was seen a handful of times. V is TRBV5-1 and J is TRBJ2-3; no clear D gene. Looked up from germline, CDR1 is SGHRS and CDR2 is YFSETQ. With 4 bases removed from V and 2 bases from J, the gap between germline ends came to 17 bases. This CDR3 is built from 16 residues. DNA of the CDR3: TGCGCCAGCAGCCCAAGGGATCCGGCAAACACAGATACGCAGTATTTT. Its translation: CASSPRDPANTDTQYF.

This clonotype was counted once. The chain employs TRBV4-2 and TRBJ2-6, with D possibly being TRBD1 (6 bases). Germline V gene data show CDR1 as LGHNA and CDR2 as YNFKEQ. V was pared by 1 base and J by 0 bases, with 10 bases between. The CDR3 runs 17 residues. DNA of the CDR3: TGTGCCAGCAGCCAAGCCCAAGGGGGCTCTGGGGCCAACGTCCTGACTTTC. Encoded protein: CASSQAQGGSGANVLTF.

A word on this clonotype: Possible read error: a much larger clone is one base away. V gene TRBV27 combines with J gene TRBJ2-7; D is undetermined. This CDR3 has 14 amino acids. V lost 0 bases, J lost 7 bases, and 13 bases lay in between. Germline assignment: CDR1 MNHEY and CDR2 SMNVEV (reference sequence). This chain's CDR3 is CASSLSHRYNEQYF. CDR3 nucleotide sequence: TGTGCCAGCAGTTTATCCCACCGGTACAATGAGCAGTACTTC.

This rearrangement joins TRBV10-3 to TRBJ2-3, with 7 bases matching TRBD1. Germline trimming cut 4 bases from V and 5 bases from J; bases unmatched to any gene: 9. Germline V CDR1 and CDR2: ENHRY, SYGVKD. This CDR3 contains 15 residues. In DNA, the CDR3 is TGTGCCATCAGTGGGGACAGCCGATTTGTAGATACGCAGTATTTT. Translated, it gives CAISGDSRFVDTQYF.

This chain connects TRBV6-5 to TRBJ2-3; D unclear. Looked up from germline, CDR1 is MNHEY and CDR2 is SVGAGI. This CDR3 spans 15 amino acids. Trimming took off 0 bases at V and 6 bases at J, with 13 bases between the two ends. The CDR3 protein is CASSYSTVGPDTQYF. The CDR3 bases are TGTGCCAGCAGTTACTCGACGGTCGGGCCCGATACGCAGTATTTT.

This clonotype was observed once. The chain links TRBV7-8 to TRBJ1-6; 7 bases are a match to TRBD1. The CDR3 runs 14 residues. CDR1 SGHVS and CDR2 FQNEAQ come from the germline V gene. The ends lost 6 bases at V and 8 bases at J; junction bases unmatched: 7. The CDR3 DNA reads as TGTGCCAGCAGTCAAACAGGGGCATATTCACCCCTCCACTTT. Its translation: CASSQTGAYSPLHF.

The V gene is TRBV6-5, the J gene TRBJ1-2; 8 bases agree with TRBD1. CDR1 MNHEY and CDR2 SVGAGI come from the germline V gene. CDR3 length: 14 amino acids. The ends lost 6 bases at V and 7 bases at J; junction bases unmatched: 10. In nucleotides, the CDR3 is TGTGCCAGCAGCTCATCGCAGGGGGCAGTTGGCTACACCTTC. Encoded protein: CASSSSQGAVGYTF.

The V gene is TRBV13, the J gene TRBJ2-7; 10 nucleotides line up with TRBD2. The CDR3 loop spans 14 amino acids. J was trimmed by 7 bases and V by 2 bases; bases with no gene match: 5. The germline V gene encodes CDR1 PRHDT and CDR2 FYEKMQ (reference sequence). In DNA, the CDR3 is TGTGCCAGCAGCTTAACTAGCGGGGCATGGGAGCAGTACTTC. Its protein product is CASSLTSGAWEQYF.

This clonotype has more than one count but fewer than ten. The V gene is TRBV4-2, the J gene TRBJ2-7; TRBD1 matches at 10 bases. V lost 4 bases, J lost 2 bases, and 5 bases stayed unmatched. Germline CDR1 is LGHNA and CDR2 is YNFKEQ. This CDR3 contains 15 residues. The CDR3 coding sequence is TGTGCCAGCAGCCGAGGACAGGGGGTAACCTACGAGCAGTACTTC. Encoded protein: CASSRGQGVTYEQYF.

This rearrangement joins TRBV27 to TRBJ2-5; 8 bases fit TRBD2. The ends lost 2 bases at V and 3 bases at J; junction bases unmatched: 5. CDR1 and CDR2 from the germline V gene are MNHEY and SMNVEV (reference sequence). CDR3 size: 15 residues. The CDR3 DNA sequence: TGTGCCAGCAGTTTACTTAGCGGGAACGAAGAGACCCAGTACTTC. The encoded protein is CASSLLSGNEETQYF.

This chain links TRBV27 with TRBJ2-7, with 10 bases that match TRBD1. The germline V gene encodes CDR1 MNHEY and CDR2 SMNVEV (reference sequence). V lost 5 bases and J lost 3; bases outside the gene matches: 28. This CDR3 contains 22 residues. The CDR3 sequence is CASSPGQGVALGFAQRNYEQYF. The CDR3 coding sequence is TGTGCCAGCAGTCCCGGACAGGGGGTTGCTCTTGGGTTTGCTCAGAGAAACTACGAGCAGTACTTC.

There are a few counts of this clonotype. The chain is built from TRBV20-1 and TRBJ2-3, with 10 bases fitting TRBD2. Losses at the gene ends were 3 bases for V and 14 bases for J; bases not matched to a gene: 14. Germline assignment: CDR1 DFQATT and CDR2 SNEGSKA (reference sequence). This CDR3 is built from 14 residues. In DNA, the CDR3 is TGCAGTGCTAGTGACCGACTAGCGGGCTGGGTTGGGTATTTT. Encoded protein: CSASDRLAGWVGYF.

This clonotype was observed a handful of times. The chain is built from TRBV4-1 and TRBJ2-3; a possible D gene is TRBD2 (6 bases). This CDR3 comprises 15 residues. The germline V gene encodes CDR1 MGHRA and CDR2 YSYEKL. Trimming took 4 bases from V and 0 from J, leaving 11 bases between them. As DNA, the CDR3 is TGCGCCAGCAGCCGCCGGGAGCTGAGCACAGATACGCAGTATTTT. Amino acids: CASSRRELSTDTQYF.

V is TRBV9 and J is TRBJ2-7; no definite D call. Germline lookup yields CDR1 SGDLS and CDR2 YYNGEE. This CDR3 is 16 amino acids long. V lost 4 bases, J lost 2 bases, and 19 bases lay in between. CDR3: CASSPSQELVAYEQYF. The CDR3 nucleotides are TGTGCCAGCAGCCCAAGTCAAGAGCTAGTCGCCTACGAGCAGTACTTC.

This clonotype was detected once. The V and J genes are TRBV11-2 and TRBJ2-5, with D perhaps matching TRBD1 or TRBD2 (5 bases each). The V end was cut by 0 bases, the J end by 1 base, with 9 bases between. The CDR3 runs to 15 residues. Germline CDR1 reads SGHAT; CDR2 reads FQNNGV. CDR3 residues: CASSLEWGRQETQYF. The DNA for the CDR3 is TGTGCCAGCAGCTTAGAATGGGGACGCCAAGAGACCCAGTACTTC.

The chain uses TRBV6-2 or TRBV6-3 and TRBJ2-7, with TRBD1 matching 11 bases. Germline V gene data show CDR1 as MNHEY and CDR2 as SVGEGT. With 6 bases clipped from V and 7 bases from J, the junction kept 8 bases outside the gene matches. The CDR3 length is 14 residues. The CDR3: CASRLGQGAREQYF. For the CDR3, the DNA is TGTGCCAGCAGGCTCGGACAGGGGGCGAGGGAGCAGTACTTC.